This T cell receptor (beta chain) derives from a study of cytomegalovirus exposure and HLA in healthy donors. Whole-study results and caveats: The only immune exposure information that was available was CMV serostatus.

CDR1 MDHEN and CDR2 SYDVKM come from the germline V gene. Trimming took 3 bases from V and 5 from J; bases not matched to a gene: 6. The CDR3 loop spans 16 amino acids. About this clone itself: What it binds is unknown.

Healthy people donating bone marrow made up the donors. PCR primers comprised 60 Vbeta and 13 Jbeta primers. In the original analysis: Unique TCR beta chains totaled roughly 80 million in a later count, with some 10 million of them shared. This table comes from immunoSEQ multiplex PCR, and its TCRdb copy is limited to in-frame clones, with some not included. That table furnishes V, J and clone size, whereas the DNA furnished D and trimming. This table has roughly 150,000 clones, 80% to 90% appearing once. J is TRBJ2-3 and V is TRBV28; 12 nucleotides line up with TRBD2. The receptor was isolated from a woman aged 40 to 50 in good health and CMV-seropositive. Sequenced sample: PBMCs. This CDR3 is CASSFLAGGRQDTQYF. The CDR3 region has the DNA TGTGCCAGCAGTTTCCTAGCGGGGGGGCGTCAAGATACGCAGTATTTT.